Given below is one T cell receptor beta chain in context. Its antigen remains unknown. What was sequenced were expressed TCRB transcripts, since all of the isolated RNA had been reverse transcribed. The protocol was immunoSEQ multiplex PCR, while the TCRdb copy is restricted to in-frame clones and leaves out a portion. The sample carries 300,000 to 450,000 clones, around a tenth recorded once. The record originates from a study of beta chain features in type 1 diabetes. Study summary: Similarity in age, gender and cell yields was seen between patients and healthy donors. There were 90 million to 110 million sorted cells examined across all samples.

Germline values: CDR1 SGDLS, CDR2 YYNGEE. The CDR3 spans 14 residues. Trimming stripped 2 bases from V and 0 bases from J, with 8 bases between. Study-level points and caveats: A moderate, significant TCRB CDR3 shortening appeared in type 1 diabetes across four CD4+ subsets. Relative to healthy donors, patients appeared to have naive, central memory and Treg TCRB repertoires that were more similar. Patients with type 1 diabetes carried fewer insertions and had more deletions at their VDJ junctions.

The chain carries TRBV9 and TRBJ2-5; D is uncertain. The sample comprised central memory CD4+ T cells from blood. The clonotype comes from a man aged 25 to 40 with type 1 diabetes. CDR3 sequence: CASSVSVHQETQYF. DNA of the CDR3: TGTGCCAGCAGCGTCTCAGTCCACCAAGAGACCCAGTACTTC. The entire variable domain, with the rest obtained from reference TRBV9 and TRBJ2-5, is as follows: DSGVTQTPKHLITATGQRVTLRCSPRSGDLSVYWYQQSLDQGLQFLIQYYNGEERAKGNILERFSAQQFPDLHSELNLSSLELGDSALYFCASSVSVHQETQYFGPGTRLLVL.